This T cell receptor (beta chain) was captured by sequencing in a study of T cells after yellow fever vaccination. Looked up from germline, CDR1 is MNHEY and CDR2 is SMNVEV (reference sequence). This CDR3 comprises 14 residues. V lost 6 bases and J lost 4, with 15 bases in between. MiXCR was run by TCRdb on the 5' RACE reads, yielding one entry per CDR3 protein. In the table there are some 150,000 distinct CDR3 sequences, approximately 9.7% of which are singletons. This clonotype was counted only a few times. The TCR originated in a man aged 18 to 30 who received the YFV17D yellow fever vaccine. The sequencing here drew on CD8+ T cells sorted from PBMCs, taken 45 days after the yellow fever booster vaccination. The chain has TRBV27 and TRBJ2-5, with no clear D. This CDR3 is CASRSLPPGETQYF. The CDR3 DNA sequence: TGTGCCAGCAGATCCCTCCCACCCGGAGAGACCCAGTACTTC.